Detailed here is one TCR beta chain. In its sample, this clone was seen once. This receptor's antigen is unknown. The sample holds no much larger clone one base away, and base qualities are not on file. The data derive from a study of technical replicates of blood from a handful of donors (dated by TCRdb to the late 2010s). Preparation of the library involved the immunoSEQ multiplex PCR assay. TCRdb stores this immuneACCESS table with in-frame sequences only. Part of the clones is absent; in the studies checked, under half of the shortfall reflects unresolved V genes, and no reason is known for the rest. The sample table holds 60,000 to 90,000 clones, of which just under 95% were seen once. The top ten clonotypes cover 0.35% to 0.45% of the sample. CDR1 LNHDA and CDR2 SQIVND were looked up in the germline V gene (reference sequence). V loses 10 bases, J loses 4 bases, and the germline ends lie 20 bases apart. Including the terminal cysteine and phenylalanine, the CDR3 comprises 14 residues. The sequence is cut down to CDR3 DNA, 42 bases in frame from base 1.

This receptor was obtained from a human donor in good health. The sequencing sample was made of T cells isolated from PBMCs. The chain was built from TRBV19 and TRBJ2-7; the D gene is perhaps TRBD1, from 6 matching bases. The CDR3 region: CANRLGHWEYEQYF. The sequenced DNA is TGTGCCAATCGCCTGGGACATTGGGAGTACGAGCAGTACTTC.